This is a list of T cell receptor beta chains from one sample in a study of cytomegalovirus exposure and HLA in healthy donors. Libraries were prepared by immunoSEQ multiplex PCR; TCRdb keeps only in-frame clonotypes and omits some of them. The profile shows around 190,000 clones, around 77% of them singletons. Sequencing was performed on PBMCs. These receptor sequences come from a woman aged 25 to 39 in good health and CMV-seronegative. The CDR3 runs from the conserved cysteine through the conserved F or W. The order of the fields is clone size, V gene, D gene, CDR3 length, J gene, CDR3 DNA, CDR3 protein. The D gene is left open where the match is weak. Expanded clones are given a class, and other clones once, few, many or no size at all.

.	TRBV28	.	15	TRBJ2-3	TGTGCCAGCAGTCCGAGACTAGGAAGCACAGATACGCAGTATTTT	CASSPRLGSTDTQYF
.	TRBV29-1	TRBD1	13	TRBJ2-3	TGCAGCGTTACCGGGACAGGGAGGGATACGCAGTATTTT	CSVTGTGRDTQYF
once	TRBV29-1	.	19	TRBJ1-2	TGCAGCGTTGTATATGGACCCGGGGGGGTGGGGGACATTACCTATGGCTACACCTTC	CSVVYGPGGVGDITYGYTF
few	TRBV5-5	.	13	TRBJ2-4	TGTGCCAGCAGCTTGGATGCGGCAGACATTCAGTACTTC	CASSLDAADIQYF
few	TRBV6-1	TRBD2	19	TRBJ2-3	TGTGCCAGCAGTGAAGCGAAACGGGGGGGCCTCTTTAGCACAGATACGCAGTATTTT	CASSEAKRGGLFSTDTQYF
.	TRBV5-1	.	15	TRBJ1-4	TGCGCCAGCAGCAGAGGTGGGGGCACTAATGAAAAACTGTTTTTT	CASSRGGGTNEKLFF
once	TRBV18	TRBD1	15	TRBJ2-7	TGTGCCAGCTCACCAGAGGCAGGGGGTGACTACGAGCAGTACTTC	CASSPEAGGDYEQYF
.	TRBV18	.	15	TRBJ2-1	TGTGCCAGCTCACCAACCAGGGGATCCTACAATGAGCAGTTCTTC	CASSPTRGSYNEQFF
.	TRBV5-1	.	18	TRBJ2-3	TGCGCCAGCAGCTTGGGGGGGCCCCGACAGGACTTCACAGATACGCAGTATTTT	CASSLGGPRQDFTDTQYF
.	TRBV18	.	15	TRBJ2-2	TGTGCCACCGGGACCCAGGGGTCTTGGACCGGGGAGCTGTTTTTT	CATGTQGSWTGELFF
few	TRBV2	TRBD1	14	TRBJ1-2	TGTGCCAGCAGTGGAAACAGGGGGGGCTATGGCTACACCTTC	CASSGNRGGYGYTF
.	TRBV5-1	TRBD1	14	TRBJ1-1	TGCGCCAGCAGCTTACAGGGGGCATACACTGAAGCTTTCTTT	CASSLQGAYTEAFF
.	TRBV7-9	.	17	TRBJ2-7	TGTGCCAGCAGCCCCCGCTATGGTGGGAGGAGCTCCTACGAGCAGTACTTC	CASSPRYGGRSSYEQYF
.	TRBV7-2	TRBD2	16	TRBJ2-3	TGTGCCAGCAGCTTATGGACTAGCGGGGGTGCAGATACGCAGTATTTT	CASSLWTSGGADTQYF
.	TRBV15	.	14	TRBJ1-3	TGTGCCACAGGGAGAGGCCTCTCTGGAAACACCATATATTTT	CATGRGLSGNTIYF
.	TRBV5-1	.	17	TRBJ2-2	TGCGCCAGCAGCAGGATAGCGCAGGGGGGCTACACCGGGGAGCTGTTTTTT	CASSRIAQGGYTGELFF
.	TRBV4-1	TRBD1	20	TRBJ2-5	TGCGCCAGCAGCCTCCCTCCCGGGACAGGGGGCTGGGGAGGTGGAGAGACCCAGTACTTC	CASSLPPGTGGWGGGETQYF
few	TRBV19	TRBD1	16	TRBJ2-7	TGTGCCAGTAGTATATTACCGGGACAGGGGTCCCGCGAGCAGTACTTC	CASSILPGQGSREQYF
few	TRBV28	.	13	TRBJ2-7	TGTGCCAGCAGTCCAACCCTAGGTTACGAGCAGTACTTC	CASSPTLGYEQYF
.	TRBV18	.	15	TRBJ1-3	TGTGCCAGCTCAAGACCACAGGGTTTTGGAAACACCATATATTTT	CASSRPQGFGNTIYF
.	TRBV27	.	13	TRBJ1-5	TGTGCCAGCAGTGAGGACAACAATCAGCCCCAGCATTTT	CASSEDNNQPQHF
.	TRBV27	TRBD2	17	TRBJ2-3	TGTGCCAGCAGTTTCTCCGGACTAGCGGGATACTCAGATACGCAGTATTTT	CASSFSGLAGYSDTQYF
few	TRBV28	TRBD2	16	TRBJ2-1	TGTGCCAGCAGTTCCCCGTCACTCGCGGGGGTCAATGAGCAGTTCTTC	CASSSPSLAGVNEQFF
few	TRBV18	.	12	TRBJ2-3	TGTGCCAGCTCTGAGTCCACAGATACGCAGTATTTT	CASSESTDTQYF
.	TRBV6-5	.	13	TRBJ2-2	TGTGCCAGCAGTTACCCTAGCACCGGGGAGCTGTTTTTT	CASSYPSTGELFF
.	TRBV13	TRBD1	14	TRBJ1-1	TGTGCCAGCAGCTCCGGGACAGGGATCACTGAAGCTTTCTTT	CASSSGTGITEAFF
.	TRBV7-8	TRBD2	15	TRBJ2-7	TGTGCCAGCAGCTCCCTTCCTAGCGGAAACTACGAGCAGTACTTC	CASSSLPSGNYEQYF
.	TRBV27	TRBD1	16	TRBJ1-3	TGTGCCAGCAGGCCTCGACCCCAGGGGGCTGGGAACACCATATATTTT	CASRPRPQGAGNTIYF
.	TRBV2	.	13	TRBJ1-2	TGTGCCAGCACCAAGAAACAGGGTTGGGTTTCCACCTTC	CASTKKQGWVSTF
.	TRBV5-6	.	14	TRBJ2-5	TGTGCCAGCAGCTTAGGGGGGGCATCAGAGACCCAGTACTTC	CASSLGGASETQYF
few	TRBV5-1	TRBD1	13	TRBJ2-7	TGCGCCAGCAGCTCGGACAGGGGAGGCGAGCAGTACTTC	CASSSDRGGEQYF
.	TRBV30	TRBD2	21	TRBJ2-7	TGTGCCTGGAGTGATAAGATTGGGACTAGCGGGCGTCGTACGAGCTCCTACGAGCAGTACTTC	CAWSDKIGTSGRRTSSYEQYF
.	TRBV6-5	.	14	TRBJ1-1	TGTGCCAGCAGTTACTCTGTATGGAACACTGAAGCTTTCTTT	CASSYSVWNTEAFF
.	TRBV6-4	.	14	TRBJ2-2	TGTGCCAGCAGTGGTGCATACGGGAGCGGGGAGCTGTTTTTT	CASSGAYGSGELFF
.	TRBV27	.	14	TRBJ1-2	TGTGCCAGCAGTACGACAGGCGTGAACTATGGCTACACCTTC	CASSTTGVNYGYTF
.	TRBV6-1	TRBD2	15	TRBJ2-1	TGTGCCAGCCTAGGACATGGGGCGGGGGACAATGAGCAGTTCTTC	CASLGHGAGDNEQFF
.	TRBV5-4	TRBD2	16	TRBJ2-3	TGTGCCAGCAGTACTAATCGGGGGGGCTATATAGATACGCAGTATTTT	CASSTNRGGYIDTQYF
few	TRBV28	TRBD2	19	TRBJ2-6	TGTGCCAGCAGGGGACTAGCGGGAACCCTCTTGTCTGGGGCCAACGTCCTGACTTTC	CASRGLAGTLLSGANVLTF
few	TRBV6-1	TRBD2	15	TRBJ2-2	TGTGCCAGCAGTCCGGGACTAGCGGGGGCTGGGGAGCTGTTTTTT	CASSPGLAGAGELFF
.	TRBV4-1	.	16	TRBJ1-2	TGCGCCAGCAGCCAGGCAGACAGCCACCCTAACTATGGCTACACCTTC	CASSQADSHPNYGYTF
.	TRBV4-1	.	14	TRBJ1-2	TGCGCCAGCAGCCAAGTAGATCTCTTCTATGGCTACACCTTC	CASSQVDLFYGYTF
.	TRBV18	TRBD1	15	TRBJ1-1	TGTGCCAGCTCACCAACGGCAGGGGGCAACACTGAAGCTTTCTTT	CASSPTAGGNTEAFF
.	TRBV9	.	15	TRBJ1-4	TGTGCCAGCAGCCCACCGGGCCAGCCAGGGGAAAAACTGTTTTTT	CASSPPGQPGEKLFF
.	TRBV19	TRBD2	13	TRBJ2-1	TGTGCCAGTAGAAGACTAGCAGCCCATGAGCAGTTCTTC	CASRRLAAHEQFF
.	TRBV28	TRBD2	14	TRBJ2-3	TGTGCCAGCAGTTTGGTTAGCGGGACAGATACGCAGTATTTT	CASSLVSGTDTQYF
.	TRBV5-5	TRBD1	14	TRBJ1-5	TGTGCCAGCATGAGGGGGCTCGGCAATCAGCCCCAGCATTTT	CASMRGLGNQPQHF
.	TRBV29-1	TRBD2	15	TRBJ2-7	TGCAGCGTTGAATTAGTAGCGGGGGGGCCGGGCGAGCAGTACTTC	CSVELVAGGPGEQYF